This T cell receptor beta chain was sequenced during a study of neurological immune-mediated disorders. Time point given: longitudinal time-point 1 (baseline). The cDNA came from 5'RACE, which used 10-nucleotide random UMIs. TCRdb fed the 5' RACE reads into MiXCR, producing one record per CDR3 protein. The repertoire holds 55,000 to 80,000 distinct CDR3 sequences, with roughly 15% as singletons. Trimming pared 1 base from V and 4 bases from J, leaving 14 bases between. The CDR3 covers 15 residues. The germline V gene has CDR1 SGHAT and CDR2 FQNNGV. The table lists this clonotype with many counts. Material: PBMCs. The sequence was collected from a female donor with HTLV-1-associated myelopathy (HAM/TSP). The chain combines TRBV11-2 with TRBJ2-7; tentatively, D is TRBD1 or TRBD2 (5 bases each). The CDR3 coding sequence is TGTGCCAGCAGCTTAGCCGGGACGGATGGTTACGAGCAGTACTTC. As protein: CASSLAGTDGYEQYF.